The rows below give T cell receptor beta chains drawn from one sample of a study of Ad26.COV2.S vaccination and SARS-CoV-2 variants. The table came from immunoSEQ multiplex PCR; TCRdb's copy has only in-frame clones and leaves some out. The sample has hundreds of thousands of clones, 87% seen once. This specimen was peripheral blood, taken in a trial of Ad26.COV2.S vaccine versus placebo. The receptors come from a person aged 18 to 65 who received the Ad26.COV2.S COVID-19 vaccine or a placebo. The CDR3 runs from the conserved cysteine through the conserved F or W. D genes are given only for firm matches. Part of the rows lack a size; the others show once, few, many or a class for expanded clones.

d_call,j_call,v_call,clone_size,cdr3_aa,cdr3_nt
TRBD1,TRBJ2-7,TRBV5-4,few,CASGDGTGGYEQYF,TGTGCCAGCGGGGACGGGACAGGGGGCTACGAGCAGTACTTC
.,TRBJ1-5,TRBV4-1,.,CASSRLPGQPQHF,TGCGCCAGCAGCCGCTTGCCAGGTCAGCCCCAGCATTTT
.,TRBJ1-1,TRBV6-1,.,CASSEDRNTEAFF,TGTGCCAGCAGTGAGGACAGGAACACTGAAGCTTTCTTT
TRBD1,TRBJ2-1,TRBV9,.,CASSVTPGDRYNEQFF,TGTGCCAGCAGCGTAACCCCTGGGGACAGGTACAATGAGCAGTTCTTC
TRBD2,TRBJ2-1,TRBV7-2,.,CASSLMAGGPVDEQFF,TGTGCCAGCAGCTTAATGGCGGGAGGGCCTGTCGATGAGCAGTTCTTC
.,TRBJ2-7,TRBV30,.,CAWRGPTFGEQYF,TGTGCCTGGAGGGGGCCAACATTCGGGGAGCAGTACTTC
TRBD1,TRBJ2-7,TRBV7-2,.,CASSWPGQGLYEQYF,TGTGCCAGCAGCTGGCCGGGACAGGGGCTGTACGAGCAGTACTTC
.,TRBJ2-7,TRBV12-3/TRBV12-4,.,CASSLAGREQYF,TGTGCCAGCAGTTTAGCAGGGAGGGAGCAGTACTTC
TRBD1,TRBJ1-1,TRBV18,.,CASSPLRDRAFF,TGTGCCAGCTCACCACTCCGGGACAGAGCTTTCTTT
.,TRBJ1-2,TRBV30,.,CAWSVGPGYGYTF,TGTGCCTGGAGTGTAGGGCCCGGCTATGGCTACACCTTC
TRBD1,TRBJ2-7,TRBV4-2,.,CASSHKLRDSTYEQYF,TGTGCCAGCAGCCACAAGCTCCGGGACAGCACCTACGAGCAGTACTTC
TRBD1,TRBJ1-1,TRBV6-1,once,CASSEPSTGWPSAEAFF,TGTGCCAGCAGTGAACCCTCGACAGGGTGGCCAAGCGCTGAAGCTTTCTTT
.,TRBJ1-3,TRBV19,.,CASGAGPSGNTIYF,TGTGCCAGTGGAGCCGGGCCCTCTGGAAACACCATATATTTT
TRBD1,TRBJ2-1,TRBV7-8,.,CASSSAQGVIEQFF,TGTGCCAGCAGCTCTGCGCAGGGGGTAATTGAGCAGTTCTTC
.,TRBJ1-1,TRBV5-6,.,CASSLEQTNTEAFF,TGTGCCAGCAGCTTGGAACAGACTAACACTGAAGCTTTCTTT
.,TRBJ1-6,TRBV25-1,few,CASTDSYNSPLHF,TGTGCCAGCACTGACTCCTATAATTCACCCCTCCACTTT
.,TRBJ2-3,TRBV5-4,.,CASSLEPTDTQYF,TGTGCCAGCAGCTTGGAACCCACAGATACGCAGTATTTT
TRBD1,TRBJ2-2,TRBV2,.,CASIGQTGVTGELFF,TGTGCCAGCATCGGCCAGACAGGGGTTACCGGGGAGCTGTTTTTT
.,TRBJ2-5,TRBV28,.,CASSLTGGAQETQYF,TGTGCCAGCAGTTTAACCGGCGGGGCCCAAGAGACCCAGTACTTC
TRBD1,TRBJ1-2,TRBV6-6,.,CASSRGQGVAYGYTF,TGTGCCAGCAGTAGAGGACAGGGGGTGGCCTATGGCTACACCTTC
.,TRBJ2-3,TRBV7-2,.,CASSLGTRGDTQYF,TGTGCCAGCAGCTTAGGGACTAGGGGGGATACGCAGTATTTT
TRBD2,TRBJ2-1,TRBV30,.,CAWRWREAHPYNEQFF,TGTGCCTGGAGGTGGCGGGAGGCCCACCCATACAATGAGCAGTTCTTC
.,TRBJ1-5,TRBV5-6,.,CASSVGQSNQPQHF,TGTGCCAGCAGCGTGGGACAAAGCAATCAGCCCCAGCATTTT
TRBD1,TRBJ2-2,TRBV19,.,CASSPDRGRSTGELFF,TGTGCCAGTAGCCCTGACAGGGGGCGCAGTACCGGGGAGCTGTTTTTT
.,TRBJ2-3,TRBV15,once,CATSRDPSPDTQYF,TGTGCCACCAGCAGAGACCCCAGCCCAGATACGCAGTATTTT
.,TRBJ1-2,TRBV5-1,once,CASSSQDGYTF,TGCGCCAGCAGCTCGCAGGATGGCTACACCTTC
.,TRBJ2-1,TRBV12-3/TRBV12-4,.,CASSLRPLNEQFF,TGTGCCAGCAGTTTAAGGCCCCTCAATGAGCAGTTCTTC
TRBD2,TRBJ2-7,TRBV3-1/TRBV3-2,.,CASSQAAGSSGVASYEQYF,TGTGCCAGCAGCCAAGCGGCAGGGTCTAGCGGGGTTGCCTCCTACGAGCAGTACTTC
TRBD2,TRBJ2-3,TRBV28,.,CASVSGVTDTQYF,TGTGCCAGCGTCAGCGGGGTTACAGATACGCAGTATTTT
.,TRBJ2-1,TRBV7-6,.,CASSPAGGYNEQFF,TGTGCCAGCAGCCCCGCCGGCGGATACAATGAGCAGTTCTTC
TRBD2,TRBJ2-5,TRBV2,once,CASIPRLASETQYF,TGTGCCAGCATTCCCAGACTAGCATCCGAGACCCAGTACTTC
.,TRBJ2-7,TRBV5-6,.,CASSLAGLTLEQYF,TGTGCCAGCAGCTTGGCAGGATTAACCCTCGAGCAGTACTTC
TRBD2,TRBJ2-7,TRBV6-5,.,CASSYSASGPYEQYF,TGTGCCAGCAGTTATTCGGCTAGCGGTCCCTACGAGCAGTACTTC
TRBD1,TRBJ1-2,TRBV7-8,.,CASSPGQYSGYTF,TGTGCCAGCAGCCCGGGACAGTATTCTGGCTACACCTTC
.,TRBJ1-3,TRBV4-1,.,CASSQAKQGHYSGNTIYF,TGCGCCAGCAGCCAAGCTAAACAGGGTCACTACTCTGGAAACACCATATATTTT
TRBD1,TRBJ1-2,TRBV29-1,.,CSVDDRGLYGYTF,TGCAGCGTTGATGACAGGGGGCTGTATGGCTACACCTTC
.,TRBJ1-6,TRBV30,.,CAWSVLDRLSPLHF,TGTGCCTGGAGTGTATTGGACAGACTTTCACCCCTCCACTTT
.,TRBJ2-5,TRBV3-1/TRBV3-2,.,CASSLASQGETQYF,TGTGCCAGCAGCTTAGCCTCCCAAGGAGAGACCCAGTACTTC
.,TRBJ2-1,TRBV2,.,CASRDRPEQFF,TGTGCCAGCAGGGATAGACCTGAGCAGTTCTTC
TRBD2,TRBJ2-3,TRBV3-1/TRBV3-2,.,CASSQYLAGGGGTDTQYF,TGTGCCAGCAGCCAATACTTAGCGGGAGGAGGAGGGACAGATACGCAGTATTTT
TRBD1,TRBJ2-2,TRBV2,.,CASSDRDRNTGELFF,TGTGCCAGCAGCGACCGGGACAGGAACACCGGGGAGCTGTTTTTT
TRBD1,TRBJ1-2,TRBV19,.,CASSRQPQGNYGYTF,TGTGCCAGTAGTCGCCAACCACAGGGGAACTATGGCTACACCTTC
.,TRBJ1-2,TRBV4-1,.,CASSHHGQPYGYTF,TGCGCCAGCAGCCACCATGGACAGCCCTATGGCTACACCTTC
.,TRBJ1-2,TRBV6-5,.,CASSYGLPQLYGYTF,TGTGCCAGCAGTTACGGTCTCCCCCAGTTATATGGCTACACCTTC
.,TRBJ2-1,TRBV2,.,CASNAERESEQFF,TGTGCCAGCAATGCAGAACGGGAGAGTGAGCAGTTCTTC
.,TRBJ2-7,TRBV29-1,.,CSVRDRTYEQYF,TGCAGCGTAAGGGACCGGACCTACGAGCAGTACTTC
.,TRBJ1-2,TRBV10-3,.,CAISESGGRSDGYTF,TGTGCCATCAGTGAGTCTGGGGGCAGGAGCGATGGCTACACCTTC
.,TRBJ1-5,TRBV2,few,CASSKPNQPQHF,TGTGCCAGCAGTAAACCTAATCAGCCCCAGCATTTT
TRBD2,TRBJ2-3,TRBV16,.,CASSLELAETQYF,TGTGCCAGCAGCCTGGAACTAGCGGAGACGCAGTATTTT